A single sample is the source of the 24 T cell receptor beta chains below, sequenced in a study of OX40 agonist ivuxolimab in advanced cancers. Here immunoSEQ multiplex PCR was the method, and the copy in TCRdb shows in-frame clones only, minus some. The data show roughly 74,000 clones, almost 85% seen once. The sequencing here drew on CD4+ or CD8+ T cells sorted from blood, taken in a trial of the OX40 agonist ivuxolimab. These TCRs come from an adult with an advanced solid tumor such as melanoma, head and neck, liver or kidney cancer.

This rearrangement joins TRBV18 to TRBJ1-1, with D possibly TRBD1 on 6 matching bases. The CDR3 has 17 amino acids. Germline-derived CDR1 and CDR2 are KGHSH and LQKENI. V lost 4 bases to trimming and J lost 1 base, with 19 bases between them. The CDR3 DNA follows: TGTGCCAGCTCACTTAAGGGCGCGGGGGCGAGGAACACTGAAGCTTTCTTT. Its protein is CASSLKGAGARNTEAFF.

The J gene is TRBJ1-3, the V gene TRBV7-2, with TRBD1 as a possible D gene (6 bases). The CDR3 runs to 15 residues. The V gene's germline CDR1 is SGHTA and CDR2 FQGNSA. V lost 1 base and J 3 bases, leaving 10 bases between the germline ends. The DNA for the CDR3 is TGTGCCAGCAGCTTAGGAGGAGGGGGTGGAAACACCATATATTTT. It encodes CASSLGGGGGNTIYF. Full variable domain (rest looked up from reference TRBV7-2 and TRBJ1-3): GAGVSQSPSNKVTEKGKDVELRCDPISGHTALYWYRQSLGQGLEFLIYFQGNSAPDKSGLPSDRFSAERTGGSVSTLTIQRTQQEDSAVYLCASSLGGGGGNTIYFGEGSWLTVV.

The rearrangement links TRBV7-8 to TRBJ2-5; no clear D gene. CDR1 SGHVS and CDR2 FQNEAQ come from the germline V gene. V was trimmed by 1 base and J by 2 bases, leaving 14 bases between them. The CDR3 is 16 amino acids. The CDR3 DNA reads TGTGCCAGCAGCTTAGTTAGGTGGCATTTTCAAGAGACCCAGTACTTC. Protein sequence: CASSLVRWHFQETQYF.

The genes are TRBV7-2 and TRBJ1-5; the D is unclear. This CDR3 is built from 11 residues. Germline V lookup: CDR1 SGHTA, CDR2 FQGNSA. Trimming took off 8 bases at V and 9 bases at J, with 11 bases between the two ends. The CDR3 sequence is CASATSGPQHF. The DNA for the CDR3 is TGTGCCAGCGCGACCTCGGGGCCCCAGCATTTT.

The chain joins TRBV11-3 to TRBJ1-5; D is perhaps TRBD1 (5 bases). Between the trimmed V and J ends, which lost 3 bases and 1 base, there was a span of 16 bases. Germline-derived CDR1 and CDR2 are SGHNT and YENEEA. The CDR3 is 17 residues long. The CDR3 bases are TGTGCCAGCAGCTTGGAGTGGGGACCTGGGAGCAATCAGCCCCAGCATTTT. It codes for CASSLEWGPGSNQPQHF.

The chain recombines TRBV18 with TRBJ1-2; the match to TRBD1 covers 9 bases. J gave up 7 bases and V 3 bases, and 12 bases lay outside the gene matches. The V gene's germline CDR1 is KGHSH and CDR2 LQKENI. The CDR3 is 16 residues long. The CDR3 here is CASSPIERRDRVGYTF. For the CDR3, the DNA is TGTGCCAGCTCACCTATTGAGAGGCGGGACAGGGTTGGCTACACCTTC.

V usage is TRBV28 and J usage is TRBJ2-3; D unclear. Trimming took off 4 bases at V and 2 bases at J, with 7 bases between the two ends. This CDR3 comprises 13 residues. Per germline, CDR1 MDHEN and CDR2 SYDVKM. The CDR3 nucleotides are TGTGCCAGCAGTTCCCCAGCCACAGATACGCAGTATTTT. Translated, it gives CASSSPATDTQYF.

The chain has TRBV9 and TRBJ2-7, with a possible D match to TRBD2 (7 bases). Trimming removed 0 bases at V and 0 bases at J, with 22 bases between. This CDR3 is built from 19 residues. Germline V CDR1 and CDR2: SGDLS, YYNGEE. DNA of the CDR3: TGTGCCAGCAGCGTAGTTGGAGGTGGGGGGGCCAGCCTCTCCTACGAGCAGTACTTC. Its protein is CASSVVGGGGASLSYEQYF.

This chain connects TRBV4-1 to TRBJ1-2, with D perhaps TRBD1 (5 bases). The CDR3 is made up of 15 amino acids. The germline V and J ends were trimmed by 1 base and 2 bases, with 11 bases remaining between them. CDR1 is MGHRA, CDR2 YSYEKL, per germline. CDR3 sequence reads: CASSQAVRGNYGYTF. As DNA, the CDR3 is TGCGCCAGCAGCCAAGCCGTCCGGGGGAACTATGGCTACACCTTC.

The rearrangement links TRBV7-3 to TRBJ2-3; D is unresolved. The CDR3 has 13 amino acids. V lost 5 bases to trimming and J lost 0 bases, with 6 bases between them. CDR1 and CDR2 (germline): SGHTA, FQGTGA. The CDR3 sequence: CASSRSSTDTQYF. The CDR3, as DNA: TGTGCCAGCAGCCGATCTAGCACAGATACGCAGTATTTT.

This clone showed up just once. The CDR3: CASSLGGTANYGYTF. The CDR3 coding sequence is TGCGCCAGCAGCTTGGGGGGGACAGCTAACTATGGCTACACCTTC. The chain is built from TRBV5-1 and TRBJ1-2; 7 bases match TRBD1. The CDR3 spans 15 residues. V lost 0 bases to trimming and J lost 0 bases; unmatched junction nucleotides: 2. Germline V gene lookup returns CDR1 SGHRS and CDR2 YFSETQ.

The J gene is TRBJ1-5, the V gene TRBV28, with D perhaps TRBD1 (5 bases). CDR3 length: 15 residues. V was pared by 6 bases and J by 6 bases, with 18 bases between. Germline CDR1 and CDR2: MDHEN and SYDVKM. CDR3 coding DNA: TGTGCCAGCAGCTTTGGATCAGGGTTGGTTCAGCCCCAGCATTTT. It codes for CASSFGSGLVQPQHF.

This clone was seen a single time. The chain couples TRBV15 to TRBJ1-2, with D possibly TRBD1 on 5 matching bases. Germline V gene lookup returns CDR1 LNHNV and CDR2 YYDKDF (reference sequence). This CDR3 is built from 14 residues. The V and J ends lost 2 bases and 10 bases respectively, with 17 bases between them. This CDR3 is CATSRFEQASIYTF. CDR3 nucleotide sequence: TGTGCCACCAGCAGATTTGAACAGGCTTCTATCTACACCTTC.

This rearrangement joins TRBV11-2 to TRBJ1-1; D is perhaps TRBD1 (6 bases). This CDR3 contains 14 residues. V gave up 5 bases and J gave up 3 bases, with 13 bases separating them. Looked up from germline, CDR1 is SGHAT and CDR2 is FQNNGV. For the CDR3, the DNA is TGTGCCAGCAGCCCCAGAGGGGGGGACACTGAAGCTTTCTTT. It encodes CASSPRGGDTEAFF. The variable domain in full, with the rest retrieved from reference TRBV11-2 and TRBJ1-1, is EAGVAQSPRYKIIEKRQSVAFWCNPISGHATLYWYQQILGQGPKLLIQFQNNGVVDDSQLPKDRFSAERLKGVDSTLKIQPAKLEDSAVYLCASSPRGGDTEAFFGQGTRLTVV.

This chain joins TRBV28 and TRBJ2-3; 8 nucleotides agree with TRBD2. J lost 2 bases, V lost 4 bases, and 8 bases had no gene match. Germline assignment: CDR1 MDHEN and CDR2 SYDVKM. This CDR3 is 16 amino acids long. CDR3 coding DNA: TGTGCCAGCAGTTCGCCGGGACTAGGGGCCACAGATACGCAGTATTTT. Translating it yields CASSSPGLGATDTQYF. Full variable domain (missing parts from reference TRBV28 and TRBJ2-3): DVKVTQSSRYLVKRTGEKVFLECVQDMDHENMFWYRQDPGLGLRLIYFSYDVKMKEKGDIPEGYSVSREKKERFSLILESASTNQTSMYLCASSSPGLGATDTQYFGPGTRLTVL.

This chain uses TRBV6-6 with TRBJ1-2; 7 bases match TRBD1. Looked up from germline, CDR1 is MNHNY and CDR2 is SVGAGI (reference sequence). There are 12 residues in the CDR3. Trimming at V came to 9 bases and at J to 2 bases, leaving 3 bases not matched to a gene. CDR3 nucleotide sequence: TGTGCCAGTGACAGGGAGAACTATGGCTACACCTTC. Its protein product is CASDRENYGYTF.

V is TRBV7-9 and J is TRBJ2-1, with no clear D. Per the germline V gene, CDR1 is SEHNR and CDR2 is FQNEAQ (reference sequence). V was cut by 8 bases and J by 7 bases, with 12 bases left in between. The length of the CDR3 is 12 residues. The CDR3 protein is CASGFFGNEQFF. CDR3 bases: TGTGCCAGCGGTTTTTTTGGTAATGAGCAGTTCTTC. The full variable domain, its missing parts supplied by reference TRBV7-9 and TRBJ2-1, is DTGVSQNPRHKITKRGQNVTFRCDPISEHNRLYWYRQTLGQGPEFLTYFQNEAQLEKSRLLSDRFSAERPKGSFSTLEIQRTEQGDSAMYLCASGFFGNEQFFGPGTRLTVL.

The chain is built from TRBV30 and TRBJ2-5; 8 bases agree with TRBD2. V trimming: 2 bases; J trimming: 0 bases; junction bases outside the gene matches: 5. In germline, CDR1 is GTSNPN, CDR2 SVGIG (reference sequence). This CDR3 is 15 amino acids long. The CDR3 DNA sequence: TGTGCCTGGAGTTCCGGGAGGGGGGACCAAGAGACCCAGTACTTC. It encodes CAWSSGRGDQETQYF. Full variable domain (rest looked up from reference TRBV30 and TRBJ2-5): SQTIHQWPATLVQPVGSPLSLECTVEGTSNPNLYWYRQAAGRGLQLLFYSVGIGQISSEVPQNLSASRPQDRQFILSSKKLLLSDSGFYLCAWSSGRGDQETQYFGPGTRLLVL.

The V gene is TRBV4-3, the J gene TRBJ1-5, with TRBD1 matching 10 bases. The CDR3 is made up of 17 amino acids. The germline gives CDR1 LGHNA, CDR2 YSLEER. After removal of 3 bases from V and 4 bases from J, the junction contained 9 bases not matched to a gene. CDR3 coding DNA: TGCGCCAGCAGCCAGCTGACAGGGGGCATTAGGAATCAGCCCCAGCATTTT. It translates to CASSQLTGGIRNQPQHF.

The V and J genes are TRBV6-5 and TRBJ2-7, with TRBD1 identical over 8 bases. The germline V gene encodes CDR1 MNHEY and CDR2 SVGAGI. J gave up 3 bases and V 0 bases, and 7 bases lay outside the gene matches. The CDR3 covers 16 residues. The CDR3 nucleotides read TGTGCCAGCAGTTACTCGTTTACAGGACAGGGCTACGAGCAGTACTTC. The encoded protein is CASSYSFTGQGYEQYF.

The V and J genes are TRBV19 and TRBJ2-2; 9 positions match TRBD1. Germline assignment: CDR1 LNHDA and CDR2 SQIVND (reference sequence). The V gene end was trimmed by 7 bases and the J gene end by 7 bases; junction bases not matched to a gene: 10. The CDR3 has 15 residues. The CDR3 region has the DNA TGTGCCAGTAAACCGGGACAGGGAATCGGCGGGGAGCTGTTTTTT. Protein sequence: CASKPGQGIGGELFF.

The V call is TRBV19, the J call TRBJ1-2, with TRBD1 identical over 7 bases. J was trimmed by 5 bases and V by 4 bases; bases with no gene match: 4. Germline V lookup: CDR1 LNHDA, CDR2 SQIVND (reference sequence). The CDR3 runs 13 residues. The CDR3 loop is CASSNRGLYGYTF. The CDR3 nucleotides read TGTGCCAGTAGTAACAGGGGCCTTTATGGCTACACCTTC.

CDR3 DNA sequence: TGTGCCAGCTCACCAAAGCTGTCGGGAGAGCTAGGCCTCGGCTACACCTTC. Its translation is CASSPKLSGELGLGYTF. The chain combines TRBV18 with TRBJ1-2; D gene unclear. With 2 bases removed from V and 8 bases from J, the gap between germline ends came to 24 bases. The CDR3 is 17 residues long. The germline V gene encodes CDR1 KGHSH and CDR2 LQKENI. The entire variable domain, with the rest obtained from reference TRBV18 and TRBJ1-2, is as follows: NAGVMQNPRHLVRRRGQEARLRCSPMKGHSHVYWYRQLPEEGLKFMVYLQKENIIDESGMPKERFSAEFPKEGPSILRIQQVVRGDSAAYFCASSPKLSGELGLGYTFGSGTRLTVV.

The chain combines TRBV29-1 with TRBJ2-6; D is possibly TRBD1 (6 bases). CDR3 length: 18 residues. Germline-derived CDR1 and CDR2 are SQVTM and ANQGSEA. The V end was cut by 5 bases, the J end by 0 bases, with 20 bases between. CDR3 sequence (DNA): TGCAGCGTTAGGGCCGGGACACCGTTTAACTCTGGGGCCAACGTCCTGACTTTC. This gives the protein CSVRAGTPFNSGANVLTF.